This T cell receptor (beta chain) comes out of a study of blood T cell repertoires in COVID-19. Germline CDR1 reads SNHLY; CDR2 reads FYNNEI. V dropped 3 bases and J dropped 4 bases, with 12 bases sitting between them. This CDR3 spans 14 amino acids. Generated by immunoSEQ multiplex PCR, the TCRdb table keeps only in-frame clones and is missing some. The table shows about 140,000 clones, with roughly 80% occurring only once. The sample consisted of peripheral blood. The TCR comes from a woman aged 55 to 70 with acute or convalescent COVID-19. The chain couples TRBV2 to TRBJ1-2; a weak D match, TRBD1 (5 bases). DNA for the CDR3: TGTGCCAGCAGTGAGGCACGGGGGATCTATGGCTACACCTTC. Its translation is CASSEARGIYGYTF. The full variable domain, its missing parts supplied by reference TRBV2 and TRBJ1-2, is EPEVTQTPSHQVTQMGQEVILRCVPISNHLYFYWYRQILGQKVEFLVSFYNNEISEKSEIFDDQFSVERPDGSNFTLKIRSTKLEDSAMYFCASSEARGIYGYTFGSGTRLTVV.